This T cell receptor (beta chain) was observed in a study of OX40 agonist ivuxolimab in advanced cancers. Overall study findings and caveats: The study observed clonal expansion of CD4+ and CD8+ blood T cells by week 6 at 0.1 to 3.0 mg/kg. Relative to CD4+ cells, CD8+ T cells on average had more expanded clones.

Sequenced by immunoSEQ multiplex PCR; TCRdb stores in-frame clones only, minus some. This sample has around 44,000 clones, with around 89% found just once. Blood draws occurred at baseline, cycle 4 day 1, and cycle 7 day 1. Comment on this clone: Antigen specificity is unknown.

This CDR3 has 17 amino acids. V was pared by 7 bases and J by 5 bases, with 14 bases of the junction left unmatched. Germline CDR1 reads SNHLY; CDR2 reads FYNNEI. The TCR originated in an adult with an advanced solid tumor such as melanoma, head and neck, liver or kidney cancer. J is TRBJ2-7 and V is TRBV2; 13 bases are shared with TRBD2. Sequencing used CD4+ or CD8+ T cells sorted from blood, obtained in a trial of the OX40 agonist ivuxolimab. The CDR3 is CASTRQIWTSGSHEQYF. CDR3 nucleotides: TGTGCCAGCACCCGCCAGATCTGGACTAGCGGGAGCCACGAGCAGTACTTC. Drawing the rest from reference TRBV2 and TRBJ2-7, the complete variable domain is EPEVTQTPSHQVTQMGQEVILRCVPISNHLYFYWYRQILGQKVEFLVSFYNNEISEKSEIFDDQFSVERPDGSNFTLKIRSTKLEDSAMYFCASTRQIWTSGSHEQYFGPGTRLTVT.